These T cell receptor beta chains were read from a single sample in a study of radiation and T cells in renal cell carcinoma. The assay was immunoSEQ multiplex PCR, and TCRdb's table has in-frame clones only and misses some. The sample holds about 26,000 clones; 81% are singletons and the top ten take 31%. Sample: blood, taken from a patient whose treatment included radiotherapy and nephrectomy. The origin of the receptors is a man between 60 and 75 years old with renal cell carcinoma. Each CDR3 is given with its conserved first and last residue. D genes are given only for firm matches. The size entry is marked missing in some rows and otherwise reads once, few, many or a size class.

TRBV29-1	TRBJ2-1	NA	TRBD1	CSVAEGQGLGQFF	TGCAGCGTTGCAGAGGGACAGGGGTTGGGGCAGTTCTTC
TRBV11-2	TRBJ2-7	few	TRBD2	CASSSTSGAAYEQYF	TGTGCCAGCAGCTCGACTAGCGGGGCCGCCTACGAGCAGTACTTC
TRBV15	TRBJ1-5	NA	NA	CATSRDLQVHQPQHF	TGTGCCACCAGCAGAGATCTACAGGTACATCAGCCCCAGCATTTT
TRBV6-5	TRBJ2-7	NA	TRBD1	CASRWTGSYEQYF	TGTGCCAGCAGGTGGACAGGGTCCTACGAGCAGTACTTC
TRBV5-5	TRBJ1-2	few	NA	CASSLFWAPINYGYTF	TGTGCCAGCAGCTTGTTTTGGGCCCCCATCAACTATGGCTACACCTTC
TRBV5-1	TRBJ2-7	few	TRBD1	CASSIGQGAREQYF	TGCGCCAGCAGCATCGGACAGGGGGCTAGGGAGCAGTACTTC
TRBV5-1	TRBJ2-1	NA	TRBD2	CASGFAGGRNEQFF	TGCGCCAGCGGATTCGCGGGAGGGCGGAATGAGCAGTTCTTC
TRBV11-2	TRBJ1-1	NA	TRBD1	CASSQGTVRNTEAFF	TGTGCCAGCAGCCAAGGGACAGTCAGAAACACTGAAGCTTTCTTT
TRBV7-6	TRBJ2-5	NA	TRBD1	CASRQGAGETQYF	TGTGCCAGCAGGCAGGGGGCCGGGGAGACCCAGTACTTC
TRBV5-1	TRBJ2-1	few	NA	CASSLGDPFRDITYNEQFF	TGCGCCAGCAGCTTGGGGGACCCTTTTAGGGATATCACCTACAATGAGCAGTTCTTC
TRBV19	TRBJ2-7	NA	NA	CASSIKDEGSYEQYF	TGTGCCAGTAGTATTAAGGACGAGGGGTCCTACGAGCAGTACTTC
TRBV5-1	TRBJ2-5	NA	NA	CASSFPGRETQYF	TGCGCCAGCAGCTTCCCGGGGAGAGAGACCCAGTACTTC
TRBV29-1	TRBJ2-5	once	NA	CSVALTTGLAGETQYF	TGCAGCGTCGCACTCACGACAGGGTTAGCGGGAGAGACCCAGTACTTC
TRBV7-9	TRBJ2-3	NA	NA	CASSAVRDTQYF	TGTGCCAGCAGCGCCGTGCGTGATACGCAGTATTTT
TRBV6-5	TRBJ2-7	NA	NA	CASSHPLGGLAQYF	TGTGCCAGCAGTCACCCGCTTGGGGGCCTCGCGCAGTACTTC
TRBV13	TRBJ1-1	NA	TRBD1	CASSRGQGNTEAFF	TGTGCCAGCAGCCGCGGACAGGGGAACACTGAAGCTTTCTTT
TRBV11-2	TRBJ1-2	NA	NA	CASSQEEGRVNGYTF	TGCGCCAGCAGCCAAGAGGAGGGACGAGTTAATGGCTACACCTTC
TRBV6-5	TRBJ2-7	NA	NA	CASSYSRRDEQYF	TGTGCCAGCAGTTACTCCCGTAGGGACGAGCAGTACTTC
TRBV6-5	TRBJ2-7	NA	TRBD2	CASSYAREAEQYF	TGTGCCAGCAGTTACGCGCGGGAGGCCGAGCAGTACTTC
TRBV6-6	TRBJ2-3	NA	TRBD2	CASSPGLAGGADTQYF	TGTGCCAGCAGTCCAGGACTAGCGGGAGGTGCAGATACGCAGTATTTT
TRBV7-9	TRBJ1-4	NA	NA	CASSPLSGPREKLFF	NA
TRBV30	TRBJ2-3	NA	NA	CAWIGQAVNTDTQYF	TGTGCCTGGATTGGTCAAGCCGTAAACACAGATACGCAGTATTTT
TRBV21-1	TRBJ2-7	NA	NA	CASIFPRRGGGPYEQYF	TGTGCCAGCATATTCCCCAGAAGGGGGGGTGGCCCCTACGAGCAGTACTTC
TRBV2	TRBJ1-2	NA	NA	CASSVNRVGYTF	TGTGCCAGCAGTGTTAACAGGGTCGGCTACACCTTC
TRBV4-1	TRBJ1-1	few	NA	CASSQGHLMDTEAFF	TGCGCCAGCAGCCAAGGGCACCTCATGGACACTGAAGCTTTCTTT
TRBV29-1	TRBJ1-4	once	TRBD1	CSVTGDSINEKLFF	TGCAGCGTGACAGGGGACAGTATTAATGAAAAACTGTTTTTT
TRBV10-3	TRBJ2-3	NA	NA	CAIRAGLSTDTQYF	TGTGCCATCAGGGCCGGACTTAGCACAGATACGCAGTATTTT
TRBV9	TRBJ1-2	NA	NA	CASSVASLATGYTF	TGTGCCAGCAGCGTAGCCAGTCTTGCCACTGGCTACACCTTC
TRBV6-6	TRBJ1-4	NA	NA	CASSYSGREGEKLFF	TGTGCCAGCAGTTACTCGGGGAGGGAGGGAGAAAAACTGTTTTTT
TRBV15	TRBJ1-1	NA	NA	CATSSLRGNTEAFF	TGTGCCACCAGCTCACTCAGGGGAAACACTGAAGCTTTCTTT
TRBV7-7	TRBJ1-1	few	NA	CASSLVKNTEAFF	TGTGCTAGCAGCTTAGTTAAGAACACTGAAGCTTTCTTT
TRBV19	TRBJ2-5	NA	NA	CAKTACSDQETQYF	TGTGCCAAGACAGCCTGCAGCGACCAAGAGACCCAGTACTTC
TRBV6-5	TRBJ1-2	NA	NA	CASRTTTVGYTF	TGTGCCAGCAGAACGACGACAGTTGGCTACACCTTC
TRBV19	TRBJ2-7	NA	NA	CASSMGLGEYEQYF	TGTGCCAGTAGTATGGGACTGGGGGAATACGAGCAGTACTTC
TRBV7-9	TRBJ2-5	NA	NA	CASSLKETQYF	TGTGCCAGCAGCTTAAAGGAGACCCAGTACTTC
TRBV7-9	TRBJ2-7	NA	NA	CASSLLNYEQYF	TGTGCCAGCAGCCTACTTAACTACGAGCAGTACTTC
TRBV5-1	TRBJ2-7	medium-sized	NA	CASSLKDSPGYEQYF	TGCGCCAGCAGCTTGAAGGACTCGCCGGGCTACGAGCAGTACTTC
TRBV28	TRBJ1-1	NA	TRBD1	CASRSGQRNTEAFF	TGTGCCAGCAGATCGGGACAGAGGAACACTGAAGCTTTCTTT
TRBV5-1	TRBJ2-7	NA	NA	CASSPLAGGTGSYEQYF	TGCGCCAGCAGCCCCCTGGCAGGCGGGACGGGATCGTACGAGCAGTACTTC
TRBV12-5	TRBJ2-2	NA	TRBD2	CASGLGLAGGAGELFF	TGTGCTAGTGGTTTAGGACTAGCGGGAGGAGCCGGGGAGCTGTTTTTT
TRBV7-9	TRBJ1-5	NA	NA	CASSLASAGDQPQHF	TGTGCCAGCAGCTTAGCTTCGGCAGGCGATCAGCCCCAGCATTTT
TRBV5-1	TRBJ1-2	NA	TRBD1	CASSLLDRSYGYTF	TGCGCCAGCAGCTTATTGGACAGGTCCTATGGCTACACCTTC
TRBV7-9	TRBJ1-1	NA	NA	CASSPIFTSEAFF	TGTGCCAGCAGCCCTATTTTTACATCTGAAGCTTTCTTT
TRBV12-5	TRBJ2-7	NA	TRBD2	CASVGTSGMTYEQYF	TGTGCTAGTGTGGGGACTAGCGGCATGACCTACGAGCAGTACTTC
TRBV7-2	TRBJ2-5	NA	TRBD2	CASSLERLAANQYF	TGTGCCAGCAGCTTGGAGAGACTAGCGGCTAACCAGTACTTC